This entry lists 32 T cell receptor beta chains sequenced from one sample in a study of T cells in women clearing cervical HPV infection. The table came from immunoSEQ multiplex PCR; TCRdb's copy has only in-frame clones and leaves some out. With some 33,000 clones in the sample, the ten largest clones hold approximately 8.3%. Sequencing used blood buffy coat. Every receptor here comes from a woman between 18 and 70 years old with a cervical HPV16 infection that either progressed to CIN3+ or cleared (not recorded which).

On this clone: The read finishes 3 residues shy of the CDR3 end, and the germline J gene is used to complete it. The chain links TRBV2 to TRBJ2-3, with D perhaps TRBD2 (6 bases). Germline V gene data show CDR1 as SNHLY and CDR2 as FYNNEI. V lost 3 bases and J 0 bases, leaving 7 bases between the germline ends. The CDR3 runs to 14 residues. The CDR3 sequence is CASSDSGSTDTQYF. The CDR3 bases that were read are TGTGCCAGCAGTGACAGCGGGAGCACAGATACG. The complete variable domain, with remaining parts taken from reference TRBV2 and TRBJ2-3, reads EPEVTQTPSHQVTQMGQEVILRCVPISNHLYFYWYRQILGQKVEFLVSFYNNEISEKSEIFDDQFSVERPDGSNFTLKIRSTKLEDSAMYFCASSDSGSTDTQYFGPGTRLTVL.

Comments on this clone: The read halts 3 residues ahead of the CDR3 end, with the missing end drawn from the germline J gene. This sequence joins TRBV30 and TRBJ1-1; D remains ambiguous. Between the trimmed V and J ends, which lost 1 base and 4 bases, there was a span of 10 bases. The CDR3 length is 13 residues. Per the germline V gene, CDR1 is GTSNPN and CDR2 is SVGIG (reference sequence). The CDR3 DNA, read in part, is TGTGCCTGGAGTGAAAATACAGTCACTGAA. This codes for CAWSENTVTE. The CDR3 as a whole reads CAWSENTVTEAFF.

The CDR3 spells CSASLGGRARNEQYF. Partial CDR3 DNA: TGCAGTGCTAGTTTAGGCGGGAGGGCCAGAAACGAG. The chain links TRBV20-1 to TRBJ2-7, with 9 bases fitting TRBD2. The CDR3 end lies 3 residues beyond the end of the read and is filled in from the germline J gene. Germline V gene lookup returns CDR1 DFQATT and CDR2 SNEGSKA (reference sequence). The J segment lost 5 bases and the V segment lost 3 bases, leaving 11 bases of the junction unmatched. The CDR3 is made up of 15 amino acids.

A word on this clone: The DNA ends 3 residues before the CDR3 does, and the rest of the CDR3 is filled in from the germline J gene. The chain is built from TRBV30 and TRBJ2-7; D gene ambiguous. Per the germline V gene, CDR1 is GTSNPN and CDR2 is SVGIG (reference sequence). The CDR3 is 11 residues long. The germline V and J ends were trimmed by 1 base and 5 bases, with 6 bases remaining between them. The CDR3 DNA, read in part, is TGTGCCTGGAGTGGTATCCACGAG. This codes for CAWSGIHE. The whole CDR3 is CAWSGIHEQYF.

Comments on this clone: Read sequence stops 3 residues before the CDR3 end, and the germline J gene provides the missing end. The J gene is TRBJ1-2, the V gene TRBV19; 7 positions agree with TRBD1. Germline CDR1 and CDR2: LNHDA and SQIVND (reference sequence). The CDR3 has 15 amino acids. The part of the CDR3 DNA that was read is TGTGCCAGTAGTACAGGGACAGATGCAGACTACGAC. Translation gives CASSTGTDADYD. The entire CDR3 protein is CASSTGTDADYDYTF.

For this clone: The read falls 3 residues short of the CDR3 end, and the missing part is taken from the germline J gene. V is TRBV5-1 and J is TRBJ2-1, with D maybe TRBD2 (6 bases). The CDR3 covers 14 residues. Germline V gene lookup returns CDR1 SGHRS and CDR2 YFSETQ. V lost 4 bases and J 2 bases, leaving 10 bases between the germline ends. CDR3 amino acids: CASSTGGTYNEQFF. Partial CDR3 DNA: TGCGCCAGCAGCACCGGGGGAACCTACAATGAG.

Concerning this clone itself: The CDR3 extends 3 residues past the end of the read, so its final part is completed from the germline J gene. The chain employs TRBV5-1 and TRBJ1-4, with D perhaps matching TRBD1 (5 bases). Trimming removed 4 bases from V and 7 bases from J, with 23 bases in between. CDR1 is SGHRS and CDR2 is YFSETQ in the germline V gene. The CDR3 has 17 residues. Incomplete CDR3 DNA: TGCGCCAGCAGCGTAGTCCACTCAGGGTTCGGTGGTGAAAAA. Translating it yields CASSVVHSGFGGEK. In full, the CDR3 reads CASSVVHSGFGGEKLFF.

Turning to this clone: The read ends 3 residues before the CDR3 terminus; that terminus is restored from the germline J gene. The rearrangement joins TRBV20-1 to TRBJ2-5, with 10 bases aligning to TRBD2. This CDR3 region has 15 residues. Germline CDR1 and CDR2: DFQATT and SNEGSKA (reference sequence). V gave up 5 bases and J gave up 4 bases; unmatched junction bases: 10. The DNA read from the CDR3 is TGCAGTGCTTTCAGCGGGAGGGCCTGGGGAGAGACC. This sequence encodes CSAFSGRAWGET. The full CDR3 is CSAFSGRAWGETQYF.

Comment on this clone: Sequencing ends 3 residues short of the CDR3 end; the germline J gene provides the rest. This chain joins TRBV28 and TRBJ2-5; D is possibly TRBD2 (5 bases). Between the trimmed V and J ends, which lost 2 bases and 5 bases, there was a span of 9 bases. Germline-derived CDR1 and CDR2 are MDHEN and SYDVKM. The CDR3 is 13 residues long. CDR3 DNA (partial): TGTGCCAGCAGTTTAAGCGGAGATGAGACC. As protein: CASSLSGDET. The entire CDR3 sequence reads CASSLSGDETQYF.

To note about this clone: The CDR3 goes on 3 residues after the read ends, and that part is filled in from the germline J gene. The J gene is TRBJ2-3, the V gene TRBV5-1; 12 nucleotides line up with TRBD2. Germline CDR1 reads SGHRS; CDR2 reads YFSETQ. Trimming cost V 4 bases and J 4 bases; bases outside gene matches: 4. This CDR3 comprises 15 residues. The sequenced CDR3 bases are TGCGCCAGCAGCAAGACTAGCGGGAGCCCAGATACG. Its protein is CASSKTSGSPDT. The entire CDR3 reads CASSKTSGSPDTQYF.

Concerning this clone: Sequencing ends 3 residues short of the CDR3 end; the germline J gene provides the rest. The chain combines TRBV5-4 with TRBJ1-2; 8 nucleotides match TRBD1. The ends lost 4 bases at V and 4 bases at J; junction bases unmatched: 9. Germline CDR1 SGHNT, CDR2 YYREEE (reference sequence). The CDR3 runs to 15 residues. CDR3 protein: CASSPGTGYPYGYTF. The covered CDR3 bases are TGTGCCAGCAGCCCTGGGACAGGCTATCCCTATGGC. The whole variable domain, filled in from reference TRBV5-4 and TRBJ1-2, reads ETGVTQSPTHLIKTRGQQVTLRCSSQSGHNTVSWYQQALGQGPQFIFQYYREEENGRGNFPPRFSGLQFPNYSSELNVNALELDDSALYLCASSPGTGYPYGYTFGSGTRLTVV.

With respect to this clone: Coverage ceases 3 residues before the CDR3 finishes, and the germline J gene fills in the end. The V call is TRBV20-1, the J call TRBJ1-2, with TRBD1 matching 7 bases. The germline V gene encodes CDR1 DFQATT and CDR2 SNEGSKA (reference sequence). V dropped 5 bases and J dropped 3; count of bases not matched to a gene: 12. CDR3 length: 15 residues. CDR3 sequence reads: CSAVQGQGGHYGYTF. The CDR3 bases that were read are TGCAGTGCTGTACAGGGGCAGGGTGGGCACTATGGC.

Worth noting for this clone: Coverage ceases 3 residues before the CDR3 finishes, and the germline J gene fills in the end. The chain links TRBV7-3 to TRBJ1-2, with 7 nucleotides matching TRBD1. This CDR3 region has 17 residues. Germline V gene data show CDR1 as SGHTA and CDR2 as FQGTGA. The part of the CDR3 DNA that was read is TGTGCCAGCAGCCGGAACAGGGGTCATAGAGCCAAAAACATC. Translating gives CASSRNRGHRAKNI. The CDR3 in full is CASSRNRGHRAKNIYTF.

As regards this clone: The read finishes 3 residues shy of the CDR3 end, and the germline J gene is used to complete it. The V gene is TRBV19, the J gene TRBJ2-2, with 8 bases that match TRBD2. Germline V gene sequence: CDR1 LNHDA, CDR2 SQIVND (reference sequence). This CDR3 comprises 13 residues. This CDR3 reads CASSPPGGLGLFF. The sequenced CDR3 bases are TGTGCCAGTAGTCCCCCGGGGGGACTAGGG. Full variable domain (rest looked up from reference TRBV19 and TRBJ2-2): DGGITQSPKYLFRKEGQNVTLSCEQNLNHDAMYWYRQDPGQGLRLIYYSQIVNDFQKGDIAEGYSVSREKKESFPLTVTSAQKNPTAFYLCASSPPGGLGLFFGEGSRLTVL.

For this clone: The CDR3 end falls 3 residues outside the read, so it is completed with the germline J gene. The chain is built from TRBV7-9 and TRBJ2-2; the D gene is possibly TRBD2 (7 bases). The germline gives CDR1 SEHNR, CDR2 FQNEAQ (reference sequence). This CDR3 is 15 amino acids long. The CDR3 bases that were read are TGTGCCAGCAGCTTAATGGGGGGGGCGGATGAAAAG. Translating gives CASSLMGGADEK. The entire CDR3 sequence reads CASSLMGGADEKLFF.

A word on this clone: The CDR3 goes on 3 residues after the read ends, and that part is filled in from the germline J gene. This chain connects TRBV12-5 to TRBJ2-7; 7 bases are a match to TRBD1. The CDR3 is 13 residues long. Germline V lookup: CDR1 LGHNT, CDR2 FRNRAP. With V trimmed by 5 bases and J by 1 base, 2 bases remained unmatched. Partial CDR3 DNA: TGTGCTAGTGGTCCACAGGGGTCCTACGAG. Residues: CASGPQGSYE. The entire CDR3 protein is CASGPQGSYEQYF. Full variable domain (missing parts from reference TRBV12-5 and TRBJ2-7): DARVTQTPRHKVTEMGQEVTMRCQPILGHNTVFWYRQTMMQGLELLAYFRNRAPLDDSGMPKDRFSAEMPDATLATLKIQPSEPRDSAVYFCASGPQGSYEQYFGPGTRLTVT.

In regard to this clone: The sequence runs out 3 residues before the end of the CDR3; the remainder is reconstructed from the germline J gene. This chain joins TRBV19 and TRBJ1-1; 10 bases are shared with TRBD1. Germline V gene lookup returns CDR1 LNHDA and CDR2 SQIVND (reference sequence). The CDR3 has 14 residues. V shed 5 bases, J shed 4 bases, and the junction held 4 bases outside the gene matches. CDR3 sequence reads: CASSLRDRGTEAFF. Incomplete CDR3 DNA: TGTGCCAGTAGTCTCCGGGACAGGGGCACTGAA.

Concerning this clone itself: The read finishes 3 residues shy of the CDR3 end, and the germline J gene is used to complete it. The chain recombines TRBV12-3 or TRBV12-4 with TRBJ2-5; no reliable D call. CDR3 length: 13 residues. V lost 5 bases, J lost 5 bases, and 12 bases lay in between. CDR3 residues: CASSRTPRETQYF. Partial CDR3 DNA: TGTGCCAGCAGTCGTACCCCGAGGGAGACC.

Regarding this clone: The read ends 3 residues early relative to the CDR3; the germline J gene fills the gap. The V gene is TRBV5-1, the J gene TRBJ1-2; a weak D match, TRBD1 (5 bases). This CDR3 has 15 residues. CDR1 is SGHRS, CDR2 YFSETQ, per germline. Trimming shortened V by 0 bases and J by 2 bases, and 11 bases separated the two germline ends. The covered CDR3 bases are TGCGCCAGCAGCTTGGGACAGATTTCAAACTATGGC. Translating gives CASSLGQISNYG. The full CDR3 protein is CASSLGQISNYGYTF.

Note on this clone: Read sequence stops 3 residues before the CDR3 end, and the germline J gene provides the missing end. The rearrangement uses TRBV19 and TRBJ2-4; the D is unclear. Germline loops: CDR1 LNHDA, CDR2 SQIVND (reference sequence). This CDR3 is built from 15 residues. The CDR3 bases that were read are TGTGCCAGTAGTATCGGTGAAGGGCCGGCCTATGGT. Residues: CASSIGEGPAYG. The complete CDR3 sequence is CASSIGEGPAYGQYF.

As to this clone: The read finishes 3 residues shy of the CDR3 end, and the germline J gene is used to complete it. The V gene is TRBV12-3 or TRBV12-4, the J gene TRBJ2-3; D gene ambiguous. The CDR3 sequence is 12 residues long. Trimming shortened V by 6 bases and J by 5 bases, and 9 bases separated the two germline ends. CDR3 protein: CASSPGGDTQYF. CDR3 DNA, as far as it was read: TGTGCCAGCAGCCCGGGTGGAGATACG.

Details on this clone: The observed sequence ends 3 residues before the CDR3 terminus, with the missing tail filled in from the germline J gene. This chain uses TRBV30 with TRBJ1-2, with 10 bases fitting TRBD1. The germline CDR1 and CDR2 sequences are GTSNPN and SVGIG (reference sequence). CDR3 length: 13 residues. Partial CDR3 DNA: TGTGCCTGGACAACGGGACAGGGGAACGAC. Translating gives CAWTTGQGND. The full-length CDR3 reads as CAWTTGQGNDYTF.

As for this clone: The read ends 3 residues early relative to the CDR3; the germline J gene fills the gap. V gene TRBV5-4 combines with J gene TRBJ1-2, with TRBD1 as a possible D gene (5 bases). There are 14 residues in the CDR3. Germline CDR1 is SGHNT and CDR2 is YYREEE (reference sequence). V was pared by 0 bases and J by 5 bases, with 11 bases between. Partial CDR3 DNA: TGTGCCAGCAGCTTGGGGGGCAGGAGGTATGGC. Translation: CASSLGGRRYG. The whole CDR3 protein is CASSLGGRRYGYTF.

On this clone itself: The read terminates 3 residues before the CDR3 end, so the remaining end is supplied by the germline J gene. The chain recombines TRBV13 with TRBJ1-1, with a possible D match to TRBD1 (5 bases). The V end was cut by 3 bases, the J end by 7 bases, with 12 bases between. The germline V gene encodes CDR1 PRHDT and CDR2 FYEKMQ (reference sequence). This CDR3 is built from 13 residues. Here the CDR3 reads CASSLGTQLEAFF. Partial CDR3 DNA: TGTGCCAGCAGCTTGGGGACTCAACTTGAA.

Notes on this clone: The read ends 3 residues shy of where the CDR3 ends; the end is completed using the germline J gene. This chain connects TRBV5-4 to TRBJ2-2; no reliable D call. Trimming took 3 bases from V and 0 from J, leaving 6 bases between them. In germline, CDR1 is SGHNT, CDR2 YYREEE (reference sequence). The CDR3 extends over 14 amino acids. CDR3 in amino acids: CASSSPTNTGELFF. The CDR3 bases that were read are TGTGCCAGCAGCTCGCCTACGAACACCGGGGAG.

Turning to this clone: The read is 3 residues too short to cover the CDR3 end, so that end is filled in from the germline J gene. V is TRBV20-1 and J is TRBJ1-6; D is ambiguous. Germline CDR1 and CDR2: DFQATT and SNEGSKA (reference sequence). The CDR3 length is 14 residues. The ends were cut back, 0 bases at V and 9 bases at J, with 12 bases in the middle. CDR3 residues: CSARDGSLGSPLHF. CDR3 DNA, as far as it was read: TGCAGTGCTAGAGATGGCAGTCTTGGTTCACCC.

In the case of this clone: The CDR3 end is not reached by the read, which stops 3 residues before it; the germline J gene fills it in. The J gene is TRBJ1-5, the V gene TRBV5-6; 9 bases align to TRBD1. V shed 2 bases and J 7 bases; nucleotides not matched to a gene: 7. CDR1 and CDR2 from the germline V gene are SGHDT and YYEEEE. The CDR3 has 15 residues. CDR3 bases read: TGTGCCAGCAGCTTCGGGACAGGGCGAGGCCAGCCC. As protein: CASSFGTGRGQP. The full CDR3 sequence reads CASSFGTGRGQPQHF.

For this clone: The read finishes 3 residues shy of the CDR3 end, and the germline J gene is used to complete it. The chain joins TRBV20-1 to TRBJ2-3, with 8 bases that match TRBD1. Per germline, CDR1 DFQATT and CDR2 SNEGSKA (reference sequence). This CDR3 is 14 amino acids long. V lost 1 base, J lost 5 bases, and 5 bases stayed unmatched. This CDR3 is CSARGQGSVDTQYF. CDR3 DNA, as far as it was read: TGCAGTGCTAGAGGACAGGGGTCGGTAGATACG.

The sequenced CDR3 bases are TGCAGTGCTGAACAGGGTACTGGAAACACC. Protein product: CSAEQGTGNT. The full CDR3 sequence reads CSAEQGTGNTIYF. V is TRBV20-1 and J is TRBJ1-3, with a weak D call TRBD1 (6 bases). The read is 3 residues too short to cover the CDR3 end, so that end is filled in from the germline J gene. Germline V lookup: CDR1 DFQATT, CDR2 SNEGSKA (reference sequence). The CDR3 loop spans 13 amino acids. V lost 5 bases and J 2 bases, leaving 10 bases between the germline ends.

Note on this clone: The read is 3 residues too short to cover the CDR3 end, so that end is filled in from the germline J gene. This chain links TRBV29-1 with TRBJ2-1; 13 bases agree with TRBD2. Germline V gene sequence: CDR1 SQVTM, CDR2 ANQGSEA. The CDR3 consists of 14 residues. V trimming: 5 bases; J trimming: 5 bases; junction bases outside the gene matches: 3. The CDR3 DNA, read in part, is TGCAGCGTTCAAGGACTAGCGGGAGACAATGAG. Residues: CSVQGLAGDNE. The entire CDR3 protein reads CSVQGLAGDNEQFF.

With respect to this clone: The read is 3 residues too short to cover the CDR3 end, so that end is filled in from the germline J gene. This chain connects TRBV19 to TRBJ2-1, with TRBD1 identical over 11 bases. The CDR3 has 13 residues. Looked up from germline, CDR1 is LNHDA and CDR2 is SQIVND (reference sequence). The V gene end was trimmed by 3 bases and the J gene end by 9 bases; junction bases not matched to a gene: 1. The CDR3 reads CASSMGTGGEQFF. CDR3 DNA (partial): TGTGCCAGTAGTATGGGGACAGGGGGTGAG.

Turning to this clone: Read data end 3 residues before the CDR3 end; the end is taken from the germline J gene. The chain combines TRBV10-2 with TRBJ2-1, with a possible D match to TRBD1 (6 bases). Germline V lookup: CDR1 WSHSY, CDR2 SAAADI. Trimming left V 5 bases short and J 7 bases short, with 18 bases between. This CDR3 is built from 15 residues. The sequenced CDR3 bases are TGCGCCAGCAGTTATGACGCAAATAGGGGGAATGAG. This encodes CASSYDANRGNE. The whole CDR3 is CASSYDANRGNEQFF.